These 21 T cell receptor beta chains came from one sample sequenced in a study of blood T cells in healthy people across ages. The authors ran a second PCR of roughly 6 to 12 cycles using a sample-barcoded 5' primer and a J-beta primer mix. TCRdb re-called the 5' RACE reads through MiXCR, storing one row per CDR3 protein. Here the sample spans about 1.4 million distinct CDR3 sequences, around 59% being singletons. Sample: blood. These receptors all stem from a man aged 18-30 years in good health.

The chain recombines TRBV6-2 or TRBV6-3 with TRBJ2-1, with 9 positions matching TRBD2. Trimming removed 8 bases from V and 5 bases from J; junction bases left unmatched: 7. Germline loops: CDR1 MNHEY, CDR2 SVGEGT. CDR3 length: 14 amino acids. The CDR3 sequence is CASGASGAHNEQFF. The CDR3, as DNA: TGTGCCAGCGGAGCTAGCGGGGCGCACAATGAGCAGTTCTTC.

This clonotype was found a few times. The chain carries TRBV29-1 and TRBJ2-1, with a weak D call TRBD2 (5 bases). The germline gives CDR1 SQVTM, CDR2 ANQGSEA. Between the trimmed V and J ends, which lost 4 bases and 7 bases, there was a span of 17 bases. This CDR3 comprises 14 residues. CDR3 sequence reads: CSVATSNLMNEQFF. CDR3 coding DNA: TGCAGCGTTGCTACTAGTAACCTTATGAATGAGCAGTTCTTC.

Relative to its sample, this clonotype is medium-sized (0.01 to 0.1%). The V gene is TRBV20-1, the J gene TRBJ2-5, with 9 bases matching TRBD2. V shed 0 bases and J 5 bases; nucleotides not matched to a gene: 10. From germline, CDR1 is DFQATT and CDR2 SNEGSKA (reference sequence). The CDR3 is made up of 16 amino acids. The CDR3, as DNA: TGCAGTGCTAGAGAGGGAATAGCGGGAGACAGTGAGACCCAGTACTTC. Its translation: CSAREGIAGDSETQYF.

This clonotype showed up just a few times. The V call is TRBV7-9, the J call TRBJ1-4, with D maybe TRBD1 (6 bases). This CDR3 is 15 amino acids long. CDR1 is SEHNR and CDR2 is FQNEAQ in the germline V gene (reference sequence). V lost 0 bases, J lost 5 bases, and 10 bases lay in between. This CDR3 is CASSLATGKNEKLFF. The CDR3 DNA sequence: TGTGCCAGCAGCTTAGCTACAGGGAAGAATGAAAAACTGTTTTTT.

This clonotype was detected a few times. The gene calls are TRBV6-2 or TRBV6-3 and TRBJ1-5; no definite D call. This CDR3 comprises 15 residues. Germline V gives CDR1 MNHEY, CDR2 SVGEGT. With 8 bases removed from V and 2 bases from J, the gap between germline ends came to 16 bases. CDR3: CASGWPGVGNQPQHF. The CDR3 DNA is TGTGCCAGCGGTTGGCCGGGCGTGGGCAATCAGCCCCAGCATTTT.

CDR3 DNA sequence: TGTGCCAGCATCCCCGGGGATGGTACTGAAGCTTTCTTT. As protein: CASIPGDGTEAFF. The rearrangement joins TRBV6-1 to TRBJ1-1; D ambiguous. The CDR3 spans 13 residues. Germline lookup yields CDR1 MNHNS and CDR2 SASEGT. With 7 bases removed from V and 5 bases from J, the gap between germline ends came to 14 bases.

This clonotype was counted a few times. The chain joins TRBV5-6 to TRBJ1-2, with a possible D match to TRBD1 (5 bases). V was cut by 0 bases and J by 8 bases, with 20 bases left in between. The CDR3 loop spans 16 amino acids. The germline gives CDR1 SGHDT, CDR2 YYEEEE. Here the CDR3 DNA reads TGTGCCAGCAGCTTGGTGCAGGGATCCTCCTTGGGAGGCTACACCTTC. Protein sequence: CASSLVQGSSLGGYTF.

V usage is TRBV7-9 and J usage is TRBJ2-7, with D hard to call. CDR1 and CDR2 (germline): SEHNR, FQNEAQ (reference sequence). The CDR3 is made up of 12 amino acids. V was pared by 2 bases and J by 4 bases, with 6 bases between. The CDR3 DNA sequence: TGTGCCAGCAGCTTACAGGTATACGAGCAGTACTTC. Translation gives CASSLQVYEQYF.

This rearrangement joins TRBV4-1 to TRBJ2-2; 8 nucleotides agree with TRBD2. Germline V CDR1 and CDR2: MGHRA, YSYEKL. Trimming cost V 7 bases and J 5 bases; bases outside gene matches: 12. The CDR3 is 16 residues long. The CDR3 sequence: CASNGAGEMGTGELFF. CDR3 DNA sequence: TGCGCCAGCAACGGAGCGGGGGAGATGGGGACCGGGGAGCTGTTTTTT.

This chain uses TRBV6-2 or TRBV6-3 with TRBJ2-1; unclear D gene. This CDR3 comprises 12 residues. The V and J ends lost 7 bases and 2 bases respectively, with 6 bases between them. Germline CDR1 is MNHEY and CDR2 is SVGEGT. CDR3 bases: TGTGCCAGCAAAGACCCCTACAATGAGCAGTTCTTC. Translating gives CASKDPYNEQFF.

This clonotype appeared a few times. The chain joins TRBV9 to TRBJ1-4; 7 bases match TRBD1. After removal of 0 bases from V and 7 bases from J, the junction contained 3 bases not matched to a gene. This CDR3 has 14 amino acids. Germline CDR1 is SGDLS and CDR2 is YYNGEE. The CDR3 DNA follows: TGTGCCAGCAGCGTAGAGGGGGCCGGTGAAAAACTGTTTTTT. It translates to CASSVEGAGEKLFF.

The J gene is TRBJ2-5, the V gene TRBV11-2; possibly TRBD1 or TRBD2 for D (5 bases each). CDR1 and CDR2 from the germline V gene are SGHAT and FQNNGV. V was cut by 1 base and J by 5 bases, with 14 bases left in between. This CDR3 is 15 amino acids long. CDR3 DNA sequence: TGTGCCAGCAGCTTAGGTGGGGCAGGAGGCGAGACCCAGTACTTC. Translating gives CASSLGGAGGETQYF. The full variable domain, rest sourced from reference TRBV11-2 and TRBJ2-5, is EAGVAQSPRYKIIEKRQSVAFWCNPISGHATLYWYQQILGQGPKLLIQFQNNGVVDDSQLPKDRFSAERLKGVDSTLKIQPAKLEDSAVYLCASSLGGAGGETQYFGPGTRLLVL.

The gene calls are TRBV11-2 and TRBJ2-7; TRBD2 matches 11 bases. Germline CDR1 SGHAT, CDR2 FQNNGV. Germline trimming cut 3 bases from V and 5 bases from J; bases unmatched to any gene: 6. The CDR3 extends over 15 amino acids. The CDR3 loop is CASSFLAGGENEQYF. CDR3 bases: TGTGCCAGCAGCTTCCTAGCGGGAGGTGAAAACGAGCAGTACTTC.

The chain carries TRBV6-2 or TRBV6-3 and TRBJ2-4, with D possibly called TRBD1 or TRBD2 (5 bases each). The J call may be in error: the DNA end matches TRBJ2-7 better. CDR1 is MNHEY, CDR2 SVGEGT, per germline. This CDR3 comprises 11 residues. The CDR3 sequence: CASTYGAEQYF. CDR3 nucleotide sequence: TGTGCCAGCACCTACGGGGCCGAGCAGTACTTC.

V and J are TRBV24-1 and TRBJ2-1, with D perhaps TRBD1 (5 bases). The germline V gene encodes CDR1 KGHDR and CDR2 SFDVKD. Trimming took off 4 bases at V and 10 bases at J, with 13 bases between the two ends. The CDR3 length is 13 residues. The CDR3 reads CATSDIDSHEQFF. The CDR3 DNA reads as TGTGCCACCAGTGACATAGACAGCCACGAGCAGTTCTTC.

This chain links TRBV6-1 with TRBJ2-2; 10 nucleotides match TRBD1. This CDR3 is 15 amino acids long. From germline, CDR1 is MNHNS and CDR2 SASEGT. V lost 2 bases and J lost 5; bases outside the gene matches: 2. The CDR3: CASSEKDRGTGELFF. In nucleotides, the CDR3 is TGTGCCAGCAGTGAAAAGGACAGGGGGACCGGGGAGCTGTTTTTT.

The rearrangement joins TRBV3-1 to TRBJ2-7; TRBD2 aligns across 10 bases. The CDR3 is made up of 17 amino acids. The germline V gene encodes CDR1 LGHDT and CDR2 YNNKEL (reference sequence). The V and J ends lost 4 bases and 5 bases, in that order; junction bases with no gene match: 14. For the CDR3, the DNA is TGTGCCAGCAGCCCGCGGACTAGCGGATACGTTCGTGACGAGCAGTACTTC. Its translation is CASSPRTSGYVRDEQYF.

The CDR3 nucleotides are TGCAGTGGGATGGACTTCATGTACAATGAGCAGTTCTTC. Its protein product is CSGMDFMYNEQFF. This chain uses TRBV20-1 with TRBJ2-1; possible D gene TRBD2, 5 bases. V was shortened by 7 bases and J by 4 bases, with 14 bases between the two germline ends. From germline, CDR1 is DFQATT and CDR2 SNEGSKA (reference sequence). The CDR3 sequence is 13 residues long.

In its sample, this clonotype was seen a few times. The chain carries TRBV6-2 or TRBV6-3 and TRBJ2-1, with TRBD1 as a possible D gene (5 bases). Germline CDR1 and CDR2: MNHEY and SVGEGT. This CDR3 comprises 14 residues. V lost 7 bases, J lost 2 bases, and 12 bases lay in between. CDR3 region: CASKDTSAYNEQFF. CDR3 sequence (DNA): TGTGCCAGCAAGGACACGAGTGCCTACAATGAGCAGTTCTTC.

The chain couples TRBV12-3 or TRBV12-4 to TRBJ2-5, with D possibly matching TRBD1 (5 bases). The CDR3 loop spans 15 amino acids. Deletions cut 0 bases from V and 7 bases from J, with 15 bases between. Here the CDR3 reads CASSLADTLSGTQYF. DNA of the CDR3: TGTGCCAGCAGTTTAGCGGACACACTCTCCGGGACCCAGTACTTC.

This clonotype was counted only a few times. This sequence joins TRBV12-3 or TRBV12-4 and TRBJ2-1, with 9 bases aligning to TRBD2. CDR3 length equals 18 residues. Trimming removed 1 base from V and 5 bases from J; junction bases left unmatched: 12. CDR3 in amino acids: CASSLELTRTSADNEQFF. CDR3 in DNA: TGTGCCAGCAGTTTAGAGCTAACTCGGACTAGCGCAGACAATGAGCAGTTCTTC.